This note documents a single TCR beta chain sequence. Its recognized antigen is unknown. Base qualities are not at hand, and no much larger clone is one base apart. The immunoSEQ Assay, a bias-controlled multiplex PCR, was used to amplify TCRbeta CDR3 regions from genomic DNA. Per the original workflow: Within the assay, amplification of reference gene primers was used to estimate how many nucleated cells each sample contained. To quantify the absolute abundance of each unique TCRbeta CDR3 rearrangement, sequence reads were collapsed and filtered. For each sample, productive Simpson clonality was calculated as the square root of Simpson's diversity index over productive rearrangements. The immuneACCESS repertoire file appears here via TCRdb, limited to in-frame rearrangements. These files lack a portion of the clones; in checked studies, under half of the deficit traces to unresolved V genes, and the cause of the others is not known. The V and J calls and clone size are taken from that table; D and trimming were inferred from the DNA. The sample records hundreds of thousands of clones, around 82% of which are singletons. 2% to 3% of the sample goes to the ten largest clones.

Whole blood was collected in K2EDTA tubes by collaborating institutions according to the institutions' own protocols. For TCRbeta analysis, collaborator samples were shipped as frozen whole blood, as isolated PBMCs, or as DNA extracted from either sample type. The data belong to a study of blood T cell repertoires in COVID-19 (dated by TCRdb to between 2020 and 2021). With regard to the full study: The collaborator samples originated in the United States, Italy and Spain and spanned the acute and convalescent phases of COVID-19. The material from the prospective study consisted of cDNA or gDNA derived from T cells, B-cell-depleted T cells, or PBMCs. The dataset comprised deeply sampled blood TCRbeta repertoires from subjects exposed to, actively infected with, or recovered from COVID-19. The repertoires were made available in a free public database intended to serve as a resource for research on the immune response to SARS-CoV-2. Samples were obtained from the ongoing ImmuneRACE study (first 160 participants) and from over 1,000 subjects provided by 6 global collaborators. A de-identified subject ID, COVID-19 status, age in years and sex were almost always included in the sample metadata. HLA class I and class II types, where available, came from metadata supplied by the sample provider rather than from assay-based typing. Study-wide findings and limitations: The amount of clinical and demographic metadata varied by source and participant and was provided uncurated.

The junction carries 20 bases between V and J, which are trimmed by 5 bases and 4 bases respectively. From the germline V gene, CDR1 is SGHAT and CDR2 is FQNNGV. There are 17 amino acids in the CDR3, from cysteine to phenylalanine inclusive. Only the CDR3 region is kept as DNA, spanning 51 bases read in frame from base 1. This clonotype originated in a woman in her forties with active or convalescent COVID-19. Sequencing was performed on peripheral blood. The sequence is built from TRBV11-2 and TRBJ2-2; a tentative D call is TRBD2 (6 bases match). The nucleotides read TGTGCCAGCAGCAAAACGCCGACTAGTGTGGGCACCGGGGAGCTGTTTTTT. It codes for CASSKTPTSVGTGELFF. The full variable domain, completed from the reference TRBV11-2 and TRBJ2-2 proteins outside the CDR3, reads EAGVAQSPRYKIIEKRQSVAFWCNPISGHATLYWYQQILGQGPKLLIQFQNNGVVDDSQLPKDRFSAERLKGVDSTLKIQPAKLEDSAVYLCASSKTPTSVGTGELFFGEGSRLTVL.